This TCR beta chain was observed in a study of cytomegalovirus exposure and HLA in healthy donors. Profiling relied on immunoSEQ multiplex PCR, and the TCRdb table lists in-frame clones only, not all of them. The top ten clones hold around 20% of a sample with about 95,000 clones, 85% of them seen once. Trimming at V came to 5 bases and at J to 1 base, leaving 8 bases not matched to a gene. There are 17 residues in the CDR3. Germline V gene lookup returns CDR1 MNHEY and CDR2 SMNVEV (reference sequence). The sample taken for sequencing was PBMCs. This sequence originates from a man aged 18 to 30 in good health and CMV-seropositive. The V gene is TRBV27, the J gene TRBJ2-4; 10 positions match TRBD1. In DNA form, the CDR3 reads TGTGCCAGCAGTCCCCGGACAGGGGGTTTTGCCAAAAACATTCAGTACTTC. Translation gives CASSPRTGGFAKNIQYF.